This TCR beta chain was observed in a study of neoadjuvant anti-PD-1 for oral cavity cancer. Time point of the sample: after neoadjuvant nivolumab, at surgical resection. Unmatched junction bases numbered 7, after V lost 6 bases and J lost 0 bases. Looked up from germline, CDR1 is MNHNY and CDR2 is SVGAGI (reference sequence). The CDR3 is 15 amino acids. Method: immunoSEQ multiplex PCR; TCRdb's copy keeps in-frame clones and lacks some. Of 55,000 to 75,000 clones in the sample, roughly 90% are singletons; the top ten hold roughly 2.9%. The sequence came from a person aged 35-79 years with oral cavity squamous cell carcinoma. This specimen consisted of PBMCs, obtained after nivolumab (anti-PD-1) treatment. The V call is TRBV6-6, the J call TRBJ2-7; TRBD2 agrees at 8 bases. CDR3 amino acids: CASSKISGSSYEQYF. The CDR3 DNA reads TGTGCCAGCAGCAAGATAAGCGGGAGCTCCTACGAGCAGTACTTC.